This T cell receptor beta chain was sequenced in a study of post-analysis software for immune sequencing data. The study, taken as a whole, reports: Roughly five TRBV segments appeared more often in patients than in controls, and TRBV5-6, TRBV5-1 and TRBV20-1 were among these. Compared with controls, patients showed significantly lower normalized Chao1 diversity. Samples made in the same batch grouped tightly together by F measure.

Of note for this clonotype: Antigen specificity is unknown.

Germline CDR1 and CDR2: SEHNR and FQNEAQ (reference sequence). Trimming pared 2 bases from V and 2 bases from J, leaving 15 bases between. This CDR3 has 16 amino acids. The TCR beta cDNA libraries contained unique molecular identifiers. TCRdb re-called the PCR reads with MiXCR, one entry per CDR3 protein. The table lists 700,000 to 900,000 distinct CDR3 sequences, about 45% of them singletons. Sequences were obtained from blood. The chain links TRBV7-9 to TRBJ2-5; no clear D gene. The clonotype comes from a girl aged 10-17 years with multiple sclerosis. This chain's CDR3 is CASSLLRVDLQETQYF. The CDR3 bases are TGTGCCAGCAGCTTATTACGAGTGGACCTTCAAGAGACCCAGTACTTC.